The rows below give T cell receptor beta chains drawn from one sample of a study of T-cell memory formation after mild COVID-19. Using its own MiXCR run on the 5' RACE reads, TCRdb lists one record per CDR3 protein. In the table there are more than 200,000 distinct CDR3 sequences, about 15% of which are singletons. What was sequenced was PBMCs or a T cell subset sorted from them (not recorded which). Receptors originate from a young man who had mild COVID-19 (a few samples of this study predate the infection). Cell type and time point are not known. Both conserved end residues are part of each CDR3. D genes are given only for firm matches. Not all rows give a size; the values are once, few, many and, for expanded clones, a class.

DNA	CDR3	D	size	V	J
TGCGCCAGCAGCGTGGCCCCGGGGGCCAACAAAGAGACCCAGTACTTC	CASSVAPGANKETQYF	-	-	TRBV5-1	TRBJ2-5
TGTGCCAGCAGTTTAGGGCTAGCGGGGGGGCGTACCGGGGAGCTGTTTTTT	CASSLGLAGGRTGELFF	TRBD2	-	TRBV12-3/TRBV12-4	TRBJ2-2
TGTGCCAGCAGCTTACACGGAAACACTGAAGCTTTCTTT	CASSLHGNTEAFF	-	-	TRBV7-9	TRBJ1-1
TGTGCCAGCAGCCGCAGGGGCTCGGTGACTGAAGCTTTCTTT	CASSRRGSVTEAFF	-	few	TRBV5-6	TRBJ1-1
TGTGCCAGCAGTCACGACAGGGGAGGGGCCGGGGAGCTGTTTTTT	CASSHDRGGAGELFF	-	-	TRBV6-5	TRBJ2-2
TGTGCCAGCACCCCAGCGAGGTACGGGGCAACTAATGAAAAACTGTTTTTT	CASTPARYGATNEKLFF	-	few	TRBV25-1	TRBJ1-4
TGCGCCAGCAGCCAAGATCGGGTCGGGGCCGATGAGCAGTTCTTC	CASSQDRVGADEQFF	-	-	TRBV4-3	TRBJ2-1
TGTGCCCTGGCGGCCGGGGTAAGGAACACTGAAGCTTTCTTT	CALAAGVRNTEAFF	-	-	TRBV6-1	TRBJ1-1
TGTGCCAGCTCACTTCTACTAGCGGGGATCCAAGAGACCCAGTACTTC	CASSLLLAGIQETQYF	TRBD2	-	TRBV18	TRBJ2-5
TGCAGCGGGACAGGGGGCTGGGGTATGAACACTGAAGCTTTCTTT	CSGTGGWGMNTEAFF	TRBD1	many	TRBV29-1	TRBJ1-1
TGCAGTGCTAGGATCCTACAGGGGCCAGATACGCAGTATTTT	CSARILQGPDTQYF	TRBD1	few	TRBV20-1	TRBJ2-3
TGCAGTGCAGAATTAGCGGGGGGGACAGATACGCAGTATTTT	CSAELAGGTDTQYF	TRBD2	few	TRBV20-1	TRBJ2-3
TGTGCCAGCAGCGGCGGGCAGGGTCTTTACACAGATACGCAGTATTTT	CASSGGQGLYTDTQYF	-	-	TRBV7-2	TRBJ2-3
TGTGCCAGCAGCTTGGCGAGGGGAGGCGGCACAGATACGCAGTATTTT	CASSLARGGGTDTQYF	-	many	TRBV5-6	TRBJ2-3
TGTGCCAGCAGTTACTCGTTGCCGGGACAGGGGGCTACGAACACTGAAGCTTTCTTT	CASSYSLPGQGATNTEAFF	TRBD1	-	TRBV6-5	TRBJ1-1
TGTGCCAGCAGCTTGGGACAGGGGCTCTTGGCAGCTTTCTTT	CASSLGQGLLAAFF	TRBD1	few	TRBV7-9	TRBJ1-1
TGTGCCAGCCAATGGGCGGATGGGTATGGCTACACCTTC	CASQWADGYGYTF	-	-	TRBV27	TRBJ1-2
TGTGCCAGCAGTTTTGGTGCGGGACAGTCAGATACGCAGTATTTT	CASSFGAGQSDTQYF	-	-	TRBV12-3/TRBV12-4	TRBJ2-3
TGTGCCAGCAGTCTGGAGCAGGGGCCGGACCCCTATGGCTACACCTTC	CASSLEQGPDPYGYTF	-	-	TRBV28	TRBJ1-2
TGCAGCGTTGGGGACAGGAAAAACACTGAAGCTTTCTTT	CSVGDRKNTEAFF	TRBD1	-	TRBV29-1	TRBJ1-1
TGTGCCAGCAGTTCAGGGGGCCGTGCGCAGACCCAGTACTTC	CASSSGGRAQTQYF	TRBD1	-	TRBV6-5	TRBJ2-5
TGTGCCAGCTCAACTACAGCGAACACTGAAGCTTTCTTT	CASSTTANTEAFF	-	-	TRBV18	TRBJ1-1
TGTGCCAGCAGCTCTAGCAGGGTCTCTGGGGCCAACGTCCTGACTTTC	CASSSSRVSGANVLTF	-	many	TRBV7-3	TRBJ2-6
TGTGCCAGCAGTTCTCGGGACAGGGGTTCACCCCTCCACTTT	CASSSRDRGSPLHF	TRBD1	-	TRBV6-5	TRBJ1-6
TGTGCCAGCAGTTACGTTGGGGGTTCTGGAGATACGCAGTATTTT	CASSYVGGSGDTQYF	-	-	TRBV6-2/TRBV6-3	TRBJ2-3
TGTGCCAGCAGCCAAGCCCCTAGCGGGGGGGCTAGCACAGATACGCAGTATTTT	CASSQAPSGGASTDTQYF	TRBD2	once	TRBV3-1	TRBJ2-3
TGCAGTGCTAGGTCCGCGGGTTCATCCCAGCATTTT	CSARSAGSSQHF	-	few	TRBV20-1	TRBJ1-5
TGTGCCAGCAGCTCTCTAAGAGCTCGGACCTACGAGCAGTACTTC	CASSSLRARTYEQYF	-	-	TRBV12-3/TRBV12-4	TRBJ2-7
TGCAGTGCTAGCAGATGGGGGGCAAGCACAGATACGCAGTATTTT	CSASRWGASTDTQYF	-	few	TRBV20-1	TRBJ2-3
TGCGCCAGCAGCCAAGTCGAGGTCCCCTACGAGCAGTACTTC	CASSQVEVPYEQYF	-	many	TRBV4-3	TRBJ2-7
TGTGCCAGTAGTTTCACCCCCTCCAGCTGGGGCTACACCTTC	CASSFTPSSWGYTF	-	few	TRBV19	TRBJ1-2
TGTGCCAGCAGTTACCCGGACAGGCGCCTGGCCTCTGGGGCCAACGTCCTGACTTTC	CASSYPDRRLASGANVLTF	TRBD1	few	TRBV6-2/TRBV6-3	TRBJ2-6
TGCAGCGCCCCACAGGGTGGCACAGATACGCAGTATTTT	CSAPQGGTDTQYF	-	-	TRBV29-1	TRBJ2-3
TGTGCCAGCAGCTTACGACTAGGGGGCGCGGGTTCACCCCTCCACTTT	CASSLRLGGAGSPLHF	TRBD1	few	TRBV7-2	TRBJ1-6
TGTGCCACCAGCAGAGATAAGGGGAGCTACAATGAGCAGTTCTTC	CATSRDKGSYNEQFF	-	few	TRBV15	TRBJ2-1
TGCAGTGCTAGACAATCACAGGGGGCGGGTAATGAAAAACTGTTTTTT	CSARQSQGAGNEKLFF	TRBD1	-	TRBV20-1	TRBJ1-4
TGTGCCAGCAGCTTGGCAAGCTCCTACGAGCAGTACTTC	CASSLASSYEQYF	-	-	TRBV7-8	TRBJ2-7
TGTGCCAGCAGCTCAGGACAGGGGGATTCACCCCTCCACTTT	CASSSGQGDSPLHF	TRBD1	many	TRBV5-1	TRBJ1-6
TGTGCCGGAGGACAGCTAGTATATGGCTACACCTTC	CAGGQLVYGYTF	-	-	TRBV30	TRBJ1-2
TGCGCCAGCAGCTTCGTTGATTCAGGCTACGAGCAGTACTTC	CASSFVDSGYEQYF	-	-	TRBV5-1	TRBJ2-7
TGTGCCAGCAGTTACTCCGGCAGCTGGGAGACCCAGTACTTC	CASSYSGSWETQYF	-	few	TRBV6-5	TRBJ2-5
TGCGCCAGCAGCCAAGTTAGCGGGGGGATCGGGGAGCTGTTTTTT	CASSQVSGGIGELFF	TRBD2	-	TRBV4-3	TRBJ2-2
TGTGCCAGCAGCTTAAATAGCGGGGTGAACACCGGGGAGCTGTTTTTT	CASSLNSGVNTGELFF	TRBD2	few	TRBV7-2	TRBJ2-2
TGTGCCAGCAGTTACTCGGGGGGGACTTCACCCCTCCACTTT	CASSYSGGTSPLHF	-	medium-sized	TRBV6-2/TRBV6-3	TRBJ1-6
TGTGCCAGCAGCGCCCGGGTTGGGGGGCGCAGCACAGATACGCAGTATTTT	CASSARVGGRSTDTQYF	-	few	TRBV9	TRBJ2-3
TGTGCCAGCTCCCAAAACCGTTGGTCTAATGAGCAGTTCTTC	CASSQNRWSNEQFF	-	-	TRBV18	TRBJ2-1
TGTGCCAGCAAGCTAGCGGGGGCGGGAGAGACCCAGTACTTC	CASKLAGAGETQYF	TRBD2	few	TRBV7-2	TRBJ2-5
TGCGCCAGCAGCTTGGAGGGACAGTACAATGAGCAGTTCTTC	CASSLEGQYNEQFF	TRBD1	few	TRBV5-1	TRBJ2-1
TGTGCCAGCAGCTTGGGAGATTACACCGGGGAGCTGTTTTTT	CASSLGDYTGELFF	-	few	TRBV5-4	TRBJ2-2
TGTGCCAGCAGCGTACCCTACAGGGGTGGGAACACTGAAGCTTTCTTT	CASSVPYRGGNTEAFF	TRBD1	-	TRBV7-2	TRBJ1-1